The 30 T cell receptor beta chains below come from one sample, sequenced in a study of cytomegalovirus exposure and HLA in healthy donors. The method was immunoSEQ multiplex PCR; TCRdb's version includes in-frame clones alone and lacks a portion of them. The data hold 200,000 to 250,000 clones, with around 86% observed a single time. The sample consisted of PBMCs. Source of these receptors: a woman in her late teens or twenties in good health and CMV-seropositive.

The chain has TRBV7-2 and TRBJ2-1, with no clear D. CDR3 length: 12 amino acids. Germline CDR1 and CDR2: SGHTA and FQGNSA. With 5 bases removed from V and 7 bases from J, the gap between germline ends came to 9 bases. The CDR3 nucleotides are TGTGCCAGCAGCCCCCCTCAGAATGAGCAGTTCTTC. It codes for CASSPPQNEQFF.

This clone was recorded only once. The V gene is TRBV28, the J gene TRBJ1-5, with TRBD1 as a possible D gene (5 bases). The CDR3 covers 16 residues. Trimming stripped 5 bases from V and 5 bases from J, with 19 bases between. CDR1 is MDHEN, CDR2 SYDVKM, per germline. CDR3 in amino acids: CASSPPIGASDQPQHF. The CDR3 nucleotides are TGTGCCAGCAGTCCTCCCATAGGGGCGAGCGATCAGCCCCAGCATTTT. Combining the CDR3 with reference TRBV28 and TRBJ1-5 gives the whole variable domain DVKVTQSSRYLVKRTGEKVFLECVQDMDHENMFWYRQDPGLGLRLIYFSYDVKMKEKGDIPEGYSVSREKKERFSLILESASTNQTSMYLCASSPPIGASDQPQHFGDGTRLSIL.

The rearrangement joins TRBV28 to TRBJ2-1; TRBD1 agrees at 7 bases. Germline V CDR1 and CDR2: MDHEN, SYDVKM. The CDR3 spans 16 residues. Germline trimming cut 6 bases from V and 0 bases from J; bases unmatched to any gene: 8. CDR3 residues: CASRKRTGHSYNEQFF. CDR3 in DNA: TGTGCCAGCAGGAAAAGGACAGGTCACTCCTACAATGAGCAGTTCTTC.

This clone was observed at least ten times. V is TRBV19 and J is TRBJ2-7; 7 bases align to TRBD1. The CDR3 sequence is 14 residues long. V lost 6 bases, J lost 3 bases, and 8 bases stayed unmatched. Germline CDR1 is LNHDA and CDR2 is SQIVND (reference sequence). The DNA for the CDR3 is TGTGCCAGTAGCCTGACAGGGAACAGCTACGAGCAGTACTTC. It is translated as CASSLTGNSYEQYF.

This chain uses TRBV10-1 with TRBJ2-3, with a tentative D call TRBD1 (6 bases). The germline V gene has CDR1 WNHNN and CDR2 SYGVQD (reference sequence). Trimming took off 0 bases at V and 5 bases at J, with 12 bases between the two ends. The CDR3 is made up of 15 amino acids. The CDR3 loop is CASSESRGNIDTQYF. The CDR3 bases are TGCGCCAGCAGTGAGTCCAGGGGTAATATAGATACGCAGTATTTT.

This clone was observed a few times. The chain joins TRBV10-3 to TRBJ2-1, with 12 bases lining up with TRBD2. The CDR3 consists of 18 residues. V was clipped by 6 bases and J by 0 bases; unmatched bases: 9. Germline V gives CDR1 ENHRY, CDR2 SYGVKD. The CDR3 DNA reads as TGTGCCATCAGCCAGACTAGCGGGAGATCGGGCTCCTACAATGAGCAGTTCTTC. This translates into CAISQTSGRSGSYNEQFF.

The chain carries TRBV7-9 and TRBJ1-1; TRBD1 matches 8 bases. J was trimmed by 1 base and V by 4 bases; bases with no gene match: 2. The CDR3 totals 14 residues. CDR1 and CDR2 (germline): SEHNR, FQNEAQ (reference sequence). CDR3 in DNA: TGTGCCAGCAGCTGGGGACAGGCGAACACTGAAGCTTTCTTT. It is translated as CASSWGQANTEAFF.

The V gene is TRBV11-3, the J gene TRBJ2-2, with D hard to call. CDR1 is SGHNT and CDR2 is YENEEA in the germline V gene. The CDR3 loop spans 13 amino acids. Trimming shortened V by 1 base and J by 8 bases, and 8 bases separated the two germline ends. The CDR3 DNA sequence: TGTGCCAGCAGCTTAGTCCGCGAAGGGGAGCTGTTTTTT. This sequence encodes CASSLVREGELFF.

The rearrangement joins TRBV6-1 to TRBJ1-1; 8 bases match TRBD1. CDR3 length equals 14 residues. Trimming cost V 7 bases and J 1 base; bases outside gene matches: 5. Germline CDR1 reads MNHNS; CDR2 reads SASEGT. The DNA of the CDR3 is TGTGCCAGCACAATTCAGGGGGCGAACACTGAAGCTTTCTTT. Amino acids: CASTIQGANTEAFF.

The chain couples TRBV28 to TRBJ2-3; TRBD2 matches at 8 bases. CDR3 size: 17 residues. V dropped 10 bases and J dropped 1; count of bases not matched to a gene: 16. Germline V CDR1 and CDR2: MDHEN, SYDVKM. DNA for the CDR3: TGTGCCACCAGGGAGGTGGCGGGAGGAGACGGCACAGATACGCAGTATTTT. This gives the protein CATREVAGGDGTDTQYF.

The V and J genes are TRBV27 and TRBJ1-2; TRBD1 is a possible D gene (6 bases). Trimming shortened V by 5 bases and J by 3 bases, and 16 bases separated the two germline ends. Germline CDR1 reads MNHEY; CDR2 reads SMNVEV (reference sequence). CDR3 length: 15 amino acids. CDR3 nucleotide sequence: TGTGCCAGCAGTACTCGGACAGCGCCATACTATGGCTACACCTTC. Amino acid sequence: CASSTRTAPYYGYTF.

The gene calls are TRBV27 and TRBJ2-7; TRBD2 aligns across 12 bases. The J segment lost 5 bases and the V segment lost 6 bases, leaving 5 bases of the junction unmatched. The germline V gene encodes CDR1 MNHEY and CDR2 SMNVEV (reference sequence). The CDR3 is 14 residues long. The CDR3, as DNA: TGTGCCAGCAGCCCGACTAGCGGGAGTGACGAGCAGTACTTC. Translation: CASSPTSGSDEQYF.

The gene calls are TRBV11-2 and TRBJ1-1, with TRBD1 matching 8 bases. The length of the CDR3 is 14 residues. V shed 5 bases and J 1 base; nucleotides not matched to a gene: 3. Germline V gene data show CDR1 as SGHAT and CDR2 as FQNNGV. The CDR3 DNA reads as TGTGCCAGCAGCGCCGGACAGGGGAACACTGAAGCTTTCTTT. Translated, it gives CASSAGQGNTEAFF.

The rearrangement uses TRBV5-1 and TRBJ2-7; TRBD1 agrees at 7 bases. In germline, CDR1 is SGHRS, CDR2 YFSETQ. J lost 0 bases, V lost 2 bases, and 2 bases had no gene match. The CDR3 sequence is 14 residues long. The CDR3 DNA sequence: TGCGCCAGCAGCTTTTACAGGGGCTCCTACGAGCAGTACTTC. Amino acid sequence: CASSFYRGSYEQYF. Variable domain in full (rest from reference TRBV5-1 and TRBJ2-7): KAGVTQTPRYLIKTRGQQVTLSCSPISGHRSVSWYQQTPGQGLQFLFEYFSETQRNKGNFPGRFSGRQFSNSRSEMNVSTLELGDSALYLCASSFYRGSYEQYFGPGTRLTVT.

This clone was seen at least ten times. This chain uses TRBV6-1 with TRBJ2-1, with D hard to call. This CDR3 has 15 amino acids. CDR1 and CDR2 from the germline V gene are MNHNS and SASEGT. Trimming took 2 bases from V and 2 from J, leaving 10 bases between them. As DNA, the CDR3 is TGTGCCAGCAGTGAATTAGCCGAAGCCTACAATGAGCAGTTCTTC. Its protein is CASSELAEAYNEQFF.

The rearrangement uses TRBV6-5 and TRBJ1-2, with no clear D. V lost 0 bases and J lost 4, with 12 bases in between. This CDR3 is built from 15 residues. CDR1 and CDR2 (germline): MNHEY, SVGAGI. The CDR3 spells CASSYSTRGPYGYTF. The CDR3 bases are TGTGCCAGCAGTTACTCGACCCGAGGCCCCTATGGCTACACCTTC.

V is TRBV7-9 and J is TRBJ2-7, with TRBD2 as a possible D gene (5 bases). V lost 6 bases and J lost 3, with 21 bases in between. CDR1 is SEHNR, CDR2 FQNEAQ, per germline (reference sequence). The CDR3 consists of 16 residues. This CDR3 is CASSSPPGPGYYEQYF. The CDR3 DNA sequence: TGTGCCAGCAGTTCCCCCCCTGGCCCGGGATACTACGAGCAGTACTTC. Full variable domain (remainder filled in from reference TRBV7-9 and TRBJ2-7): DTGVSQNPRHKITKRGQNVTFRCDPISEHNRLYWYRQTLGQGPEFLTYFQNEAQLEKSRLLSDRFSAERPKGSFSTLEIQRTEQGDSAMYLCASSSPPGPGYYEQYFGPGTRLTVT.

CDR3 amino acids: CASSQPTTSGYEQYF. CDR3 sequence (DNA): TGTGCCAGCAGCCAACCGACGACTAGCGGGTACGAGCAGTACTTC. The chain joins TRBV4-2 to TRBJ2-7; 10 positions match TRBD2. The germline V gene has CDR1 LGHNA and CDR2 YNFKEQ. This CDR3 comprises 15 residues. With 2 bases clipped from V and 4 bases from J, the junction kept 5 bases outside the gene matches.

This chain links TRBV27 with TRBJ2-7; 9 nucleotides align to TRBD2. V was clipped by 0 bases and J by 3 bases; unmatched bases: 3. The CDR3 spans 15 residues. Germline V gene sequence: CDR1 MNHEY, CDR2 SMNVEV (reference sequence). The CDR3 sequence: CASSLSASGNYEQYF. CDR3 DNA sequence: TGTGCCAGCAGTTTATCGGCTAGCGGGAACTACGAGCAGTACTTC.

This rearrangement joins TRBV27 to TRBJ2-7; 9 positions agree with TRBD2. Germline values: CDR1 MNHEY, CDR2 SMNVEV (reference sequence). The CDR3 runs 14 residues. V gave up 6 bases and J gave up 4 bases; unmatched junction bases: 7. The CDR3 reads CASRRAGGLYEQYF. The CDR3 region has the DNA TGTGCCAGCAGACGTGCGGGGGGGCTGTACGAGCAGTACTTC.

V usage is TRBV19 and J usage is TRBJ2-1; no clear D gene. The CDR3 covers 14 residues. Germline loops: CDR1 LNHDA, CDR2 SQIVND (reference sequence). Deletions cut 4 bases from V and 5 bases from J, with 12 bases between. The CDR3 spells CASSSARPDNEQFF. The CDR3 DNA is TGTGCCAGTAGTAGCGCTAGACCTGACAATGAGCAGTTCTTC.

J is TRBJ1-5 and V is TRBV29-1, with TRBD1 identical over 7 bases. V shed 7 bases and J 3 bases; nucleotides not matched to a gene: 3. Looked up from germline, CDR1 is SQVTM and CDR2 is ANQGSEA. The CDR3 contains 12 residues. The CDR3 here is CSAGTDNQPQHF. In nucleotides, the CDR3 is TGCAGCGCCGGGACAGACAATCAGCCCCAGCATTTT. The entire variable domain, with the rest obtained from reference TRBV29-1 and TRBJ1-5, is as follows: SAVISQKPSRDICQRGTSLTIQCQVDSQVTMMFWYRQQPGQSLTLIATANQGSEATYESGFVIDKFPISRPNLTFSTLTVSNMSPEDSSIYLCSAGTDNQPQHFGDGTRLSIL.

This rearrangement joins TRBV7-8 to TRBJ2-1; D is perhaps TRBD1 (5 bases). The CDR3 is 13 residues long. With 1 base removed from V and 10 bases from J, the gap between germline ends came to 11 bases. Germline CDR1 reads SGHVS; CDR2 reads FQNEAQ. Written as DNA, the CDR3 is TGTGCCAGCAGCTTAGAAGTAACAGGCGAGCAGTTCTTC. Translating gives CASSLEVTGEQFF. Drawing the rest from reference TRBV7-8 and TRBJ2-1, the complete variable domain is GAGVSQSPRYKVAKRGQDVALRCDPISGHVSLFWYQQALGQGPEFLTYFQNEAQLDKSGLPSDRFFAERPEGSVSTLKIQRTQQEDSAVYLCASSLEVTGEQFFGPGTRLTVL.

The V and J genes are TRBV6-1 and TRBJ2-1; TRBD2 matches at 7 bases. The CDR3 is made up of 15 amino acids. V shed 0 bases and J 6 bases; nucleotides not matched to a gene: 5. Germline V gene lookup returns CDR1 MNHNS and CDR2 SASEGT. CDR3 bases: TGTGCCAGCAGTGAAGCGGTACTAGCGACCAATGAGCAGTTCTTC. This translates into CASSEAVLATNEQFF.

The V and J genes are TRBV28 and TRBJ2-1; weak D call: TRBD1 (6 bases). The CDR3 sequence is 17 residues long. Germline CDR1 MDHEN, CDR2 SYDVKM. Between the trimmed V and J ends, which lost 4 bases and 6 bases, there was a span of 22 bases. In DNA form, the CDR3 reads TGTGCCAGCAGTTCCCCCCCACAGGGTCAATGGGCCAATGAGCAGTTCTTC. Translating gives CASSSPPQGQWANEQFF.

V usage is TRBV11-2 and J usage is TRBJ1-1, with D maybe TRBD1 (5 bases). This CDR3 region has 16 residues. Trimming stripped 2 bases from V and 7 bases from J, with 20 bases between. Germline CDR1 is SGHAT and CDR2 is FQNNGV. The CDR3: CASSLSGGGSGDEAFF. The CDR3 DNA is TGTGCCAGCAGCTTAAGTGGCGGGGGGTCCGGAGATGAAGCTTTCTTT.

The J gene is TRBJ1-4, the V gene TRBV28; 7 positions match TRBD1. CDR3 length: 15 residues. The V gene end was trimmed by 3 bases and the J gene end by 8 bases; junction bases not matched to a gene: 9. The V gene's germline CDR1 is MDHEN and CDR2 SYDVKM. The CDR3 coding sequence is TGTGCCAGCAGTTTCTCGGGACAGAACAACGAAAAACTGTTTTTT. Its translation: CASSFSGQNNEKLFF.

J is TRBJ1-1 and V is TRBV18; no clear D. In germline, CDR1 is KGHSH, CDR2 LQKENI. The CDR3 runs to 13 residues. V lost 5 bases and J lost 10, with 17 bases in between. This chain's CDR3 is CASSSDGNRGAFF. CDR3 coding DNA: TGTGCCAGCTCATCGGACGGAAATCGGGGAGCTTTCTTT. Based on the CDR3 plus reference TRBV18 and TRBJ1-1, the full variable domain is NAGVMQNPRHLVRRRGQEARLRCSPMKGHSHVYWYRQLPEEGLKFMVYLQKENIIDESGMPKERFSAEFPKEGPSILRIQQVVRGDSAAYFCASSSDGNRGAFFGQGTRLTVV.

This sequence joins TRBV9 and TRBJ1-3, with unresolved D. The CDR3 is made up of 12 amino acids. CDR1 is SGDLS and CDR2 is YYNGEE in the germline V gene. The V end was cut by 5 bases, the J end by 4 bases, with 7 bases between. CDR3 protein: CASSSFGNTIYF. The CDR3 coding sequence is TGTGCCAGCAGTAGTTTCGGAAACACCATATATTTT.

The V gene is TRBV4-1, the J gene TRBJ2-1; possibly TRBD1 for D (5 bases). V lost 0 bases, J lost 6 bases, and 24 bases lay in between. The CDR3 contains 19 residues. Per the germline V gene, CDR1 is MGHRA and CDR2 is YSYEKL. CDR3 sequence reads: CASSQDGSQGRGMVNEQFF. The CDR3 DNA sequence: TGCGCCAGCAGCCAAGATGGCAGTCAGGGTAGAGGCATGGTCAATGAGCAGTTCTTC.